Below are 23 T cell receptor beta chains sequenced from a single sample in a study of early T cells in non-severe SARS-CoV-2 infection. Each CDR3 protein is one row after TCRdb ran MiXCR on the 5' RACE reads. The sample shows some 45,000 distinct CDR3 sequences, under 7.5% of them seen only once. Sequencing was performed on whole blood. The receptors stem from an adult who was a healthcare worker with PCR-confirmed SARS-CoV-2 infection or an uninfected control (not recorded which).

This clonotype has only a few counts. The chain uses TRBV29-1 and TRBJ2-3, with 10 bases aligning to TRBD2. Looked up from germline, CDR1 is SQVTM and CDR2 is ANQGSEA. The CDR3 runs to 15 residues. Trimming took 8 bases from V and 0 from J; bases not matched to a gene: 8. The CDR3 bases are TGCAGCACCTCACCTAGCGGGGGAAGCACAGATACGCAGTATTTT. This encodes CSTSPSGGSTDTQYF.

This clonotype was recorded at least ten times. V gene TRBV7-2 combines with J gene TRBJ1-6, with D unresolved. Trimming took off 6 bases at V and 7 bases at J, with 22 bases between the two ends. The CDR3 runs 17 residues. The germline CDR1 and CDR2 sequences are SGHTA and FQGNSA. The CDR3 DNA follows: TGTGCCAGCAGTTTTCGGACCGCCCTTGTTTCGAATTCACCCCTCCACTTT. Translating it yields CASSFRTALVSNSPLHF.

This clonotype showed up just a few times. The V and J genes are TRBV20-1 and TRBJ2-7; 9 bases fit TRBD1. From germline, CDR1 is DFQATT and CDR2 SNEGSKA (reference sequence). There are 14 residues in the CDR3. V shed 6 bases and J 4 bases; nucleotides not matched to a gene: 10. DNA for the CDR3: TGCAGTGCCCGACCGAGACAGGGGGAGTACGAGCAGTACTTC. Translation gives CSARPRQGEYEQYF.

This clonotype was counted only a few times. The CDR3: CASSTSNEQFF. The CDR3 bases are TGTGCCAGTAGTACCTCAAATGAGCAGTTCTTC. This chain uses TRBV19 with TRBJ2-1; no clear D. Germline V gene lookup returns CDR1 LNHDA and CDR2 SQIVND (reference sequence). This CDR3 has 11 residues. V was cut by 4 bases and J by 7 bases, with 5 bases left in between.

This clonotype came up once. V gene TRBV7-2 combines with J gene TRBJ2-7; D gene unclear. Trimming removed 3 bases from V and 0 bases from J, with 9 bases in between. The CDR3 covers 14 residues. Germline-derived CDR1 and CDR2 are SGHTA and FQGNSA. The CDR3: CASSFRLGSYEQYF. The CDR3 DNA is TGTGCCAGCAGCTTCCGACTGGGCTCCTACGAGCAGTACTTC.

This clonotype was observed a few times. The CDR3 loop reads CASIKRGGGELFF. In nucleotides, the CDR3 is TGTGCCAGCATAAAGCGGGGAGGCGGGGAGCTGTTTTTT. The chain carries TRBV2 and TRBJ2-2; 7 bases match TRBD2. With 7 bases clipped from V and 7 bases from J, the junction kept 6 bases outside the gene matches. The V gene's germline CDR1 is SNHLY and CDR2 FYNNEI. CDR3 length: 13 residues.

The sample holds many counts of this clonotype. The chain carries TRBV30 and TRBJ1-6; no clear D gene. Trimming took off 4 bases at V and 5 bases at J, with 12 bases between the two ends. In germline, CDR1 is GTSNPN, CDR2 SVGIG (reference sequence). The CDR3 consists of 14 residues. In nucleotides, the CDR3 is TGTGCCTGGAATCGGGCAGTCGATAATTCACCCCTCCACTTT. Protein product: CAWNRAVDNSPLHF.

V usage is TRBV20-1 and J usage is TRBJ2-7, with a tentative D call TRBD2 (6 bases). The V end was cut by 8 bases, the J end by 3 bases, with 11 bases between. The CDR3 is 11 residues long. The germline V gene has CDR1 DFQATT and CDR2 SNEGSKA (reference sequence). This CDR3 reads CSSGLYYEQYF. The CDR3 DNA follows: TGCAGTTCGGGACTCTACTACGAGCAGTACTTC.

This clonotype appeared many times. The J gene is TRBJ1-2, the V gene TRBV7-3; 8 bases agree with TRBD1. After removal of 5 bases from V and 8 bases from J, the junction contained 13 bases not matched to a gene. The V gene's germline CDR1 is SGHTA and CDR2 FQGTGA. This CDR3 has 15 residues. CDR3 in DNA: TGTGCCAGCAGCCTCGACAGGGGTTCGATTAGAGGCTACACCTTC. Translation gives CASSLDRGSIRGYTF.

This clonotype was detected many times. As DNA, the CDR3 is TGTGCCAGCACCCGGAGCGGGGGGTCCTACGAGCAGTACTTC. Translation: CASTRSGGSYEQYF. V is TRBV3-1 and J is TRBJ2-7; the match to TRBD2 covers 9 bases. CDR1 LGHDT and CDR2 YNNKEL come from the germline V gene (reference sequence). This CDR3 contains 14 residues. After removal of 7 bases from V and 1 base from J, the junction contained 5 bases not matched to a gene.

This clonotype was counted ten times or more. The chain links TRBV2 to TRBJ2-1, with D possibly TRBD1 on 5 matching bases. Germline CDR1 and CDR2: SNHLY and FYNNEI. Trimming left V 7 bases short and J 7 bases short, with 14 bases between. The CDR3 consists of 13 residues. DNA for the CDR3: TGTGCCAGCACCGAAGGGGAACGAAATGAGCAGTTCTTC. This sequence encodes CASTEGERNEQFF. The whole variable domain, remainder taken from reference TRBV2 and TRBJ2-1, is EPEVTQTPSHQVTQMGQEVILRCVPISNHLYFYWYRQILGQKVEFLVSFYNNEISEKSEIFDDQFSVERPDGSNFTLKIRSTKLEDSAMYFCASTEGERNEQFFGPGTRLTVL.

This clonotype was observed many times. J is TRBJ1-1 and V is TRBV11-1; D call uncertain. V was pared by 8 bases and J by 1 base, with 11 bases between. The CDR3 has 13 residues. Germline V gene data show CDR1 as SGHAT and CDR2 as FQDESV (reference sequence). The CDR3: CASRHTPNTEAFF. In DNA, the CDR3 is TGTGCCAGCCGACACACACCGAACACTGAAGCTTTCTTT.

This chain links TRBV18 with TRBJ2-7, with D hard to call. This CDR3 spans 13 amino acids. In germline, CDR1 is KGHSH, CDR2 LQKENI. The V gene lost 1 base and the J gene lost 1 base, with 5 bases spanning the gap. CDR3 loop: CASSPRPSYEQYF. CDR3 DNA sequence: TGTGCCAGCTCACCACGGCCATCCTACGAGCAGTACTTC.

Many counts were recorded for this clonotype. The genes are TRBV13 and TRBJ2-1; D is unclear. Germline CDR1 and CDR2: PRHDT and FYEKMQ (reference sequence). V lost 0 bases, J lost 7 bases, and 1 base lay in between. CDR3 size: 11 residues. This CDR3 reads CASSLGNEQFF. The DNA of the CDR3 is TGTGCCAGCAGCTTAGGAAATGAGCAGTTCTTC.

The J gene is TRBJ1-1, the V gene TRBV7-8, with unresolved D. V was trimmed by 11 bases and J by 3 bases, leaving 10 bases between them. CDR1 SGHVS and CDR2 FQNEAQ come from the germline V gene. The CDR3 extends over 11 amino acids. CDR3 sequence reads: CAVRTDTEAFF. In DNA, the CDR3 is TGTGCCGTCCGCACTGACACTGAAGCTTTCTTT.

This clonotype was counted only a few times. This chain connects TRBV20-1 to TRBJ2-5, with a tentative D call TRBD2 (6 bases). Germline CDR1 and CDR2: DFQATT and SNEGSKA (reference sequence). This CDR3 comprises 13 residues. The ends were cut back, 3 bases at V and 5 bases at J, with 13 bases in the middle. CDR3 nucleotide sequence: TGCAGTGCTAGTGATAGCGGTCACGAGACCCAGTACTTC. Protein: CSASDSGHETQYF.

This clonotype was seen at least ten times. This chain joins TRBV7-2 and TRBJ2-1, with 9 positions matching TRBD2. V lost 5 bases and J lost 16; bases outside the gene matches: 12. Per the germline V gene, CDR1 is SGHTA and CDR2 is FQGNSA. This CDR3 spans 13 amino acids. CDR3 region: CASSRYSLAGEFF. CDR3 DNA: TGTGCCAGCAGCCGGTACTCGTTAGCGGGGGAATTCTTC.

This clonotype has only a few counts. J is TRBJ1-5 and V is TRBV28, with D perhaps matching TRBD1 (6 bases). Trimming removed 3 bases at V and 6 bases at J, with 15 bases between. CDR3 length: 15 amino acids. Per the germline V gene, CDR1 is MDHEN and CDR2 is SYDVKM. In nucleotides, the CDR3 is TGTGCCAGCAGTTTGAGCACAGGGAGGGTTCAGCCCCAGCATTTT. Translated: CASSLSTGRVQPQHF.

This clonotype was counted at least ten times. The chain is built from TRBV7-3 and TRBJ1-1, with a possible D match to TRBD1 (5 bases). The germline V gene has CDR1 SGHTA and CDR2 FQGTGA. Trimming took off 2 bases at V and 1 base at J, with 5 bases between the two ends. The CDR3 is 13 amino acids. CDR3 sequence (DNA): TGTGCCAGCAGCTTAGGGACGAACACTGAAGCTTTCTTT. This codes for CASSLGTNTEAFF.

This clonotype was counted a few times. The chain recombines TRBV30 with TRBJ2-2; the match to TRBD1 covers 10 bases. J was trimmed by 5 bases and V by 4 bases; bases with no gene match: 7. Germline CDR1 is GTSNPN and CDR2 is SVGIG (reference sequence). The CDR3 is 15 residues long. The CDR3, as DNA: TGTGCCTGGATAAGGGGACAGGGGTTGACCGGGGAGCTGTTTTTT. It is translated as CAWIRGQGLTGELFF.

The chain carries TRBV7-9 and TRBJ1-2; no clear D. The CDR3 is made up of 14 amino acids. The germline gives CDR1 SEHNR, CDR2 FQNEAQ (reference sequence). V shed 4 bases and J shed 0 bases, with 9 bases lying between them. The CDR3 DNA follows: TGTGCCAGCAGCTCGGTCACTTCTAACTATGGCTACACCTTC. This sequence encodes CASSSVTSNYGYTF.

This clonotype appeared a few times. This chain connects TRBV6-1 to TRBJ2-7; 12 bases are shared with TRBD2. This CDR3 contains 16 residues. V gave up 8 bases and J gave up 4 bases; unmatched junction bases: 12. Germline loops: CDR1 MNHNS, CDR2 SASEGT. In DNA, the CDR3 is TGTGCCAGCGCCCCTTGGACTAGCGGGGCGAGTTACGAGCAGTACTTC. Amino acid sequence: CASAPWTSGASYEQYF.

This sequence joins TRBV27 and TRBJ2-1; 8 bases fit TRBD1. V trimming: 3 bases; J trimming: 7 bases; junction bases outside the gene matches: 5. The CDR3 sequence is 14 residues long. CDR1 is MNHEY, CDR2 SMNVEV, per germline (reference sequence). This chain's CDR3 is CASSFQGAWNEQFF. The DNA for the CDR3 is TGTGCCAGCAGTTTCCAGGGGGCTTGGAATGAGCAGTTCTTC.